A selection of T cell receptor beta chains follows, all from one sample in a study of blood T cells in healthy people across ages. Via MiXCR, TCRdb re-called the 5' RACE reads, giving one row per CDR3 protein. Of 630,000 or so distinct CDR3 sequences in the sample, about 30% were seen once. What was sequenced was blood. These receptors came from a woman aged 80 or older in good health. Both conserved end residues are part of each CDR3. D genes are given only for firm matches. Only part of the rows carry a size: once, few, many, or a class if the clone is expanded.

>TRBD1|TRBJ1-2|TRBV20-1|many
CSARDPRQGASGYTF
TGCAGTGCTAGAGACCCGAGACAGGGGGCGAGCGGCTACACCTTC
>.|TRBJ2-7|TRBV20-1|few
CSATSPAGGSSYEQYF
TGCAGTGCCACCAGCCCTGCAGGGGGGAGCTCCTACGAGCAGTACTTC
>TRBD1|TRBJ2-1|TRBV4-2|many
CASSQRGQGGYNEQFF
TGTGCCAGCAGCCAGAGGGGACAGGGTGGCTACAATGAGCAGTTCTTC
>.|TRBJ1-5|TRBV7-9|many
CASSSDYSNQPQHF
TGTGCCAGCAGCTCTGATTATAGCAATCAGCCCCAGCATTTT
>.|TRBJ1-1|TRBV7-9|.
CASSLGLGTETEAFF
TGTGCCAGCAGCTTAGGTCTAGGGACCGAAACTGAAGCTTTCTTT
>.|TRBJ1-4|TRBV7-2|.
CASSRGQPSTNEKLFF
TGTGCCAGCAGCCGCGGACAGCCCTCAACTAATGAAAAACTGTTTTTT
>.|TRBJ1-1|TRBV29-1|once
CSVVSREGAFF
TGCAGCGTTGTGAGCAGGGAAGGGGCTTTCTTT
>.|TRBJ2-5|TRBV7-2|many
CASSFSGSETQYF
TGTGCCAGCAGCTTTTCAGGGTCAGAGACCCAGTACTTC
>.|TRBJ1-1|TRBV27|few
CASSPRSILLGDTEAFF
TGTGCCAGCTCTCCCCGCTCGATACTTCTCGGGGACACTGAAGCTTTCTTT
>TRBD2|TRBJ2-7|TRBV12-3/TRBV12-4|many
CASSPFPTSVHEQYF
TGTGCCAGCAGCCCATTCCCGACTAGCGTCCACGAGCAGTACTTC
>.|TRBJ1-5|TRBV4-3|many
CASSQDRDQPQHF
TGCGCCAGCAGCCAAGACCGAGATCAGCCCCAGCATTTT
>.|TRBJ2-3|TRBV11-1|many
CASSFGPGRTDTQYF
TGTGCCAGCAGCTTTGGACCGGGCCGCACAGATACGCAGTATTTT
>.|TRBJ2-7|TRBV7-2|.
CASSLDPGPSSYEQYF
TGTGCCAGCAGCTTAGATCCGGGCCCGAGCTCCTACGAGCAGTACTTC
>.|TRBJ2-1|TRBV5-8|many
CASSLIGWVEQFF
TGTGCCAGCAGCTTGATCGGGTGGGTTGAGCAGTTCTTC
>.|TRBJ2-5|TRBV6-1|many
CASSEAGPTNLQETQYF
TGTGCCAGCAGTGAAGCCGGTCCGACTAACCTCCAAGAGACCCAGTACTTC